The entry below describes one T cell receptor (beta chain). Antigen unknown. The sample originates from a study of T cell responses to AZD1222 COVID-19 vaccine. The repertoire was sequenced with immunoSEQ multiplex PCR; TCRdb's copy has only in-frame clones and lacks some. This table holds around 120,000 clones, about 92% found once. Broader study findings: White British ancestry dominated among donors, who included more females, and clonal diversity was possibly underestimated.

Source: peripheral blood, taken 28 days after the second AZD1222 dose. The sequence was collected from an adult who received the AZD1222 COVID-19 vaccine.

CDR3 in DNA: TGTGCCAGCAGTGAAGCGGTAGCGGGACCCTACGAGCAGTACTTC. This translates into CASSEAVAGPYEQYF. V is TRBV2 and J is TRBJ2-7, with TRBD2 identical over 8 bases. This CDR3 comprises 15 residues. V lost 0 bases to trimming and J lost 2 bases; unmatched junction nucleotides: 3. CDR1 SNHLY and CDR2 FYNNEI come from the germline V gene.